The 24 T cell receptor beta chains presented below share a single source sample, sequenced in a study of CD8 T cells in ankylosing spondylitis. Findings and caveats of the study: Within ankylosing spondylitis blood, a TCR beta motif made up of seven to nine highly homologous variants appeared to be characteristic.

One entry per CDR3 protein, called by TCRdb with MiXCR from the 5' RACE reads. The profile shows 750,000 to 850,000 distinct CDR3 sequences, about 10% of them singletons. No antigen has been assigned to these receptors. Material: blood, either unsorted or a sorted T cell fraction (not recorded which). The receptors were gathered from a male donor with ankylosing spondylitis.

The chain's CDR3 is CASSPDIPIYNEQFF. CDR3 nucleotide sequence: TGCGCCAGCAGCCCGGATATCCCTATTTACAATGAGCAGTTCTTC. The chain is built from TRBV5-1 and TRBJ2-1, with no clear D. This CDR3 region has 15 residues. Trimming removed 4 bases from V and 4 bases from J, with 15 bases in between. The V gene's germline CDR1 is SGHRS and CDR2 YFSETQ.

For the CDR3, the DNA is TGCGCCAGCAGCTGGTCTCAGGGTGTCCTCGATGGCTACACCTTC. Its protein is CASSWSQGVLDGYTF. V and J are TRBV5-1 and TRBJ1-2, with TRBD1 as a possible D gene (5 bases). The V end lost 3 bases, the J end lost 6 bases, and 18 bases lay between the germline ends. CDR1 and CDR2 (germline): SGHRS, YFSETQ. This CDR3 is 15 amino acids long.

This rearrangement joins TRBV6-5 to TRBJ1-1; TRBD1 might be the D (5 bases). V dropped 2 bases and J dropped 6 bases, with 16 bases sitting between them. The CDR3 is 15 residues long. Looked up from germline, CDR1 is MNHEY and CDR2 is SVGAGI. In nucleotides, the CDR3 is TGTGCCAGCAGTTACACGTGGGGACGGGACGCTGAAGCTTTCTTT. As protein: CASSYTWGRDAEAFF.

At least ten counts were recorded for this clonotype. The chain has TRBV5-5 and TRBJ2-5, with D unresolved. The germline gives CDR1 SGHKS, CDR2 YYEKEE (reference sequence). This CDR3 region has 12 residues. Between the trimmed V and J ends, which lost 2 bases and 5 bases, there was a span of 7 bases. The CDR3 coding sequence is TGTGCCAGCAGCTTACCTCCGGAGACCCAGTACTTC. Residues: CASSLPPETQYF.

This clonotype was observed a handful of times. The DNA is left out, because the CDR3 cannot be placed on it with certainty; the CDR3 is given as TCRdb lists it. The chain links TRBV27 to TRBJ2-7; the table's D call TRBD2 went unverified against the DNA. Inclusive of both ends, the CDR3 amounts to 14 amino acids. Per germline, CDR1 MNHEY and CDR2 SMNVEV (reference sequence). CDR3 loop: CASSNVAGGVSLYF.

The chain is built from TRBV5-1 and TRBJ2-7; D could derive from TRBD1 or TRBD2 (5 bases each). This CDR3 spans 15 amino acids. Trimming cost V 0 bases and J 0 bases, with 10 bases left between them. Germline CDR1 and CDR2: SGHRS and YFSETQ. The CDR3 reads CASSLVGELSYEQYF. CDR3 nucleotides: TGCGCCAGCAGCTTGGTGGGGGAACTCTCCTACGAGCAGTACTTC.

This clonotype was seen a few times. The chain uses TRBV9 and TRBJ2-3; 10 bases map to TRBD2. There are 16 residues in the CDR3. Trimming took 2 bases from V and 5 from J; bases not matched to a gene: 8. Per the germline V gene, CDR1 is SGDLS and CDR2 is YYNGEE. CDR3 protein: CASSVGLAAGEDTQYF. The DNA of the CDR3 is TGTGCCAGCAGCGTTGGACTAGCGGCGGGGGAAGATACGCAGTATTTT.

V and J are TRBV10-3 and TRBJ2-1; D may be TRBD1 or TRBD2 (6 bases each). The germline V gene has CDR1 ENHRY and CDR2 SYGVKD. V was shortened by 6 bases and J by 0 bases, with 15 bases between the two germline ends. The CDR3 extends over 16 amino acids. The CDR3 coding sequence is TGTGCCATCAGGGGGGGCGGGAACCCCTCCTACAATGAGCAGTTCTTC. Protein: CAIRGGGNPSYNEQFF.

This clonotype appeared many times. The chain combines TRBV5-1 with TRBJ2-1, with D maybe TRBD1 (5 bases). Germline CDR1 is SGHRS and CDR2 is YFSETQ. The CDR3 contains 13 residues. The germline V and J ends were trimmed by 7 bases and 0 bases, with 8 bases remaining between them. The CDR3 region is CASGASSYNEQFF. CDR3 in DNA: TGCGCCAGCGGGGCTAGCTCCTACAATGAGCAGTTCTTC.

This clonotype was detected a few times. V gene TRBV5-1 combines with J gene TRBJ1-5; D unclear. The CDR3 spans 16 residues. The V and J ends lost 0 bases and 5 bases respectively, with 15 bases between them. Per germline, CDR1 SGHRS and CDR2 YFSETQ. The CDR3 loop is CASSLDGRDHYQPQHF. The CDR3 nucleotides read TGCGCCAGCAGCTTGGATGGCAGAGACCACTATCAGCCCCAGCATTTT.

This chain joins TRBV20-1 and TRBJ1-1, with a tentative D call TRBD1 (5 bases). The V end was cut by 6 bases, the J end by 3 bases, with 11 bases between. The CDR3 is 12 residues long. CDR1 and CDR2 (germline): DFQATT, SNEGSKA (reference sequence). CDR3: CSARTGHTEAFF. DNA for the CDR3: TGCAGTGCAAGAACAGGACACACTGAAGCTTTCTTT.

There are many counts of this clonotype. The chain has TRBV20-1 and TRBJ1-3, with 7 positions matching TRBD1. The CDR3 covers 18 residues. Looked up from germline, CDR1 is DFQATT and CDR2 is SNEGSKA (reference sequence). The J segment lost 3 bases and the V segment lost 1 base, leaving 15 bases of the junction unmatched. CDR3 residues: CSARVRDSSFVGGNTIYF. DNA for the CDR3: TGCAGTGCTAGAGTCAGGGACAGTTCCTTTGTCGGTGGAAACACCATATATTTT.

The V gene is TRBV6-5, the J gene TRBJ1-2, with D possibly matching TRBD1 (5 bases). This CDR3 is built from 14 residues. The V gene lost 2 bases and the J gene lost 6 bases, with 13 bases spanning the gap. The germline CDR1 and CDR2 sequences are MNHEY and SVGAGI. This CDR3 is CASSYGAGSHGYTF. The CDR3 coding sequence is TGTGCCAGCAGTTACGGGGCAGGGAGTCATGGCTACACCTTC.

This clonotype was observed many times. This rearrangement joins TRBV5-1 to TRBJ2-1, with 8 bases identical to TRBD2. The germline V gene has CDR1 SGHRS and CDR2 YFSETQ. Germline trimming cut 5 bases from V and 3 bases from J; bases unmatched to any gene: 4. The CDR3 extends over 14 amino acids. CDR3 loop: CASSLRGDYNEQFF. The CDR3 coding sequence is TGCGCCAGCAGTTTGCGGGGGGACTACAATGAGCAGTTCTTC.

The gene calls are TRBV7-9 and TRBJ2-3; 8 nucleotides match TRBD1. The CDR3 is 17 amino acids. In germline, CDR1 is SEHNR, CDR2 FQNEAQ (reference sequence). The V gene end was trimmed by 5 bases and the J gene end by 3 bases; junction bases not matched to a gene: 13. The CDR3, as DNA: TGTGCCAGCAGCGCCGGGACAGGTTCGGGATTAACAGATACGCAGTATTTT. Protein product: CASSAGTGSGLTDTQYF. The variable domain in full, with the rest retrieved from reference TRBV7-9 and TRBJ2-3, is DTGVSQNPRHKITKRGQNVTFRCDPISEHNRLYWYRQTLGQGPEFLTYFQNEAQLEKSRLLSDRFSAERPKGSFSTLEIQRTEQGDSAMYLCASSAGTGSGLTDTQYFGPGTRLTVL.

There are many counts of this clonotype. The chain combines TRBV6-5 with TRBJ2-7; 10 bases are shared with TRBD1. V lost 2 bases, J lost 4 bases, and 2 bases stayed unmatched. Germline values: CDR1 MNHEY, CDR2 SVGAGI. The CDR3 length is 14 residues. The chain's CDR3 is CASSYTGQGYEQYF. CDR3 nucleotide sequence: TGTGCCAGCAGTTACACGGGACAGGGGTACGAGCAGTACTTC.

V usage is TRBV24-1 and J usage is TRBJ2-5, with D perhaps matching TRBD2 (6 bases). Germline V lookup: CDR1 KGHDR, CDR2 SFDVKD. This CDR3 is built from 13 residues. V was cut by 4 bases and J by 5 bases, with 10 bases left in between. The CDR3, as DNA: TGTGCCACCAGTGAAACTAGCAGGGAGACCCAGTACTTC. This translates into CATSETSRETQYF.

This chain connects TRBV3-1 to TRBJ2-2, with D possibly being TRBD1 (7 bases). Germline lookup yields CDR1 LGHDT and CDR2 YNNKEL (reference sequence). The CDR3 extends over 16 amino acids. Trimming left V 3 bases short and J 3 bases short, with 14 bases between. The CDR3: CASSQLTGTDTGELFF. The CDR3 bases are TGTGCCAGCAGCCAGCTGACAGGGACTGACACCGGGGAGCTGTTTTTT.

This clonotype has more than one count but fewer than ten. V is TRBV6-1 and J is TRBJ2-1, with a tentative D call TRBD2 (5 bases). V shed 7 bases and J shed 9 bases, with 19 bases lying between them. From germline, CDR1 is MNHNS and CDR2 SASEGT. The CDR3 spans 14 residues. The CDR3 region is CASNIEGSVAEQFF. The CDR3, as DNA: TGTGCCAGCAATATAGAGGGCAGCGTGGCTGAGCAGTTCTTC.

This clonotype was recorded many times. This rearrangement joins TRBV7-2 to TRBJ2-1; D gene ambiguous. From germline, CDR1 is SGHTA and CDR2 FQGNSA. This CDR3 is 13 amino acids long. With 4 bases removed from V and 1 base from J, the gap between germline ends came to 5 bases. The chain's CDR3 is CASSSGSYNEQFF. The CDR3 DNA follows: TGTGCCAGCAGCTCCGGATCCTACAATGAGCAGTTCTTC.

The chain uses TRBV28 and TRBJ1-2; 7 bases line up with TRBD1. Germline trimming cut 6 bases from V and 14 bases from J; bases unmatched to any gene: 12. Germline CDR1 and CDR2: MDHEN and SYDVKM. The CDR3 contains 12 residues. In nucleotides, the CDR3 is TGTGCCAGCAGCCCAGTTGAAGGGGGCTTAACCTTC. Translated: CASSPVEGGLTF.

This clonotype has a count of ten or more. This chain connects TRBV10-1 to TRBJ2-2; 8 bases map to TRBD2. CDR3 length: 16 residues. With 5 bases clipped from V and 6 bases from J, the junction kept 11 bases outside the gene matches. The germline gives CDR1 WNHNN, CDR2 SYGVQD (reference sequence). CDR3 in amino acids: CASSPDSGIFSGELFF. In nucleotides, the CDR3 is TGCGCCAGCAGTCCCGATAGCGGGATTTTTTCCGGGGAGCTGTTTTTT.

The chain uses TRBV7-2 and TRBJ2-7; no definite D call. This CDR3 has 13 residues. Deletions cut 2 bases from V and 1 base from J, with 6 bases between. In germline, CDR1 is SGHTA, CDR2 FQGNSA. The CDR3 nucleotides are TGTGCCAGCAGCTTATTCGCGTCCTACGAGCAGTACTTC. It translates to CASSLFASYEQYF.

This clonotype was counted only a few times. The chain carries TRBV12-3 or TRBV12-4 and TRBJ1-1; D remains ambiguous. The germline V and J ends were trimmed by 6 bases and 0 bases, with 20 bases remaining between them. CDR3 length: 17 residues. The CDR3 DNA sequence: TGTGCCAGCAGGAACATAAAAAACAGAGATTTGAACACTGAAGCTTTCTTT. Translated, it gives CASRNIKNRDLNTEAFF.